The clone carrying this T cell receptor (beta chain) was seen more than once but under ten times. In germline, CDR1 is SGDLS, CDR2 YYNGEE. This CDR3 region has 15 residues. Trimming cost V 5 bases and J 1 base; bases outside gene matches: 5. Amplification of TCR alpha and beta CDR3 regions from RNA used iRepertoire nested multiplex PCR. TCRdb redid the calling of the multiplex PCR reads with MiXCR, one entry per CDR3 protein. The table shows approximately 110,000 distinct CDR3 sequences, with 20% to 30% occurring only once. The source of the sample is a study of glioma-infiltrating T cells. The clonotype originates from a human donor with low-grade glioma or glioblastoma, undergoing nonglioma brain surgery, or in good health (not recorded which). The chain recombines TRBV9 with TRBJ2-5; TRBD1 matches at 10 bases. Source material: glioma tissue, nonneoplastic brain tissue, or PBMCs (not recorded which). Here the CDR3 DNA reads TGTGCCAGCAGGGCCGGGACAGGGGCCCAAGAGACCCAGTACTTC. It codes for CASRAGTGAQETQYF.